These 23 T cell receptor beta chains were sequenced from one sample in a study of blood T cell repertoires in COVID-19. TCRdb's copy holds only in-frame clones and misses some; the assay was immunoSEQ multiplex PCR. The repertoire has roughly 250,000 clones, roughly 84% of them found once; the top ten carry 0.85% to 1%. Input material: peripheral blood. The receptors originated from a human donor with COVID-19, enrolled during active disease. The donor label of this sample is uncertain.

The chain recombines TRBV27 with TRBJ2-5, with 11 bases lining up with TRBD2. Germline V gives CDR1 MNHEY, CDR2 SMNVEV (reference sequence). The CDR3 spans 13 residues. Unmatched junction bases numbered 3, after V lost 8 bases and J lost 4 bases. The CDR3 protein is CASGGTSGETQYF. Here the CDR3 DNA reads TGTGCCAGCGGCGGGACTAGCGGAGAGACCCAGTACTTC.

The chain recombines TRBV7-8 with TRBJ2-3; D is possibly TRBD1 (6 bases). Between the trimmed V and J ends, which lost 1 base and 0 bases, there was a span of 11 bases. Germline loops: CDR1 SGHVS, CDR2 FQNEAQ. The CDR3 loop spans 16 amino acids. CDR3 protein: CASSLDSGESTDTQYF. CDR3 bases: TGTGCCAGCAGCTTAGATTCAGGGGAAAGCACAGATACGCAGTATTTT.

This chain joins TRBV6-6 and TRBJ2-3; 12 nucleotides line up with TRBD2. This CDR3 contains 14 residues. Germline CDR1 and CDR2: MNHNY and SVGAGI (reference sequence). Unmatched junction bases numbered 8, after V lost 10 bases and J lost 6 bases. CDR3 sequence reads: CATVTSGSLDTQYF. As DNA, the CDR3 is TGTGCCACTGTGACTAGCGGGAGTCTGGATACGCAGTATTTT.

The chain combines TRBV18 with TRBJ1-4; a weak D match, TRBD1 (6 bases). Trimming shortened V by 3 bases and J by 8 bases, and 16 bases separated the two germline ends. The CDR3 length is 15 residues. Germline CDR1 and CDR2: KGHSH and LQKENI. The CDR3 nucleotides read TGTGCCAGCTCACCGGCGGCAGGGGCGATCGAAAAACTGTTTTTT. Its translation: CASSPAAGAIEKLFF.

This sequence joins TRBV9 and TRBJ2-5, with a possible D match to TRBD2 (5 bases). The CDR3 has 15 amino acids. The V gene's germline CDR1 is SGDLS and CDR2 YYNGEE. V lost 0 bases, J lost 3 bases, and 12 bases lay in between. CDR3 bases: TGTGCCAGCAGCGTAGGTCTGGGAGCTGAAGAGACCCAGTACTTC. Protein sequence: CASSVGLGAEETQYF.

This clone has just a few counts. The chain joins TRBV30 to TRBJ2-5, with D possibly being TRBD2 (5 bases). The length of the CDR3 is 12 residues. The ends were cut back, 1 base at V and 9 bases at J, with 12 bases in the middle. Germline V gives CDR1 GTSNPN, CDR2 SVGIG (reference sequence). The CDR3: CAWSDGGLAQYF. In nucleotides, the CDR3 is TGTGCCTGGAGTGACGGCGGGTTGGCCCAGTACTTC.

This rearrangement joins TRBV27 to TRBJ2-7; 13 bases map to TRBD2. The germline V gene encodes CDR1 MNHEY and CDR2 SMNVEV (reference sequence). V gave up 6 bases and J gave up 2 bases; unmatched junction bases: 1. This CDR3 region has 14 residues. This CDR3 is CASRLAGGPYEQYF. DNA for the CDR3: TGTGCCAGCAGACTAGCGGGAGGGCCCTACGAGCAGTACTTC.

The chain is built from TRBV27 and TRBJ1-5, with a possible D match to TRBD1 (5 bases). Germline V gives CDR1 MNHEY, CDR2 SMNVEV (reference sequence). V was cut by 1 base and J by 2 bases, with 15 bases left in between. The CDR3 contains 17 residues. CDR3 in amino acids: CASSLYGAGGGNQPQHF. DNA of the CDR3: TGTGCCAGCAGTTTATATGGGGCGGGGGGGGGCAATCAGCCCCAGCATTTT.

This clone came up a few times. The J gene is TRBJ1-1, the V gene TRBV5-5; the match to TRBD1 covers 7 bases. This CDR3 region has 14 residues. The ends lost 3 bases at V and 4 bases at J; junction bases unmatched: 6. The germline V gene has CDR1 SGHKS and CDR2 YYEKEE (reference sequence). CDR3 nucleotides: TGTGCCAGCAGCTCGGTGGACAGGAGCACTGAAGCTTTCTTT. Amino acid sequence: CASSSVDRSTEAFF.

CDR3 protein: CAISASQVDTGGYTF. The CDR3 DNA sequence: TGTGCCATCAGTGCCTCACAGGTAGATACAGGGGGCTACACCTTC. V and J are TRBV10-3 and TRBJ1-2; D is possibly TRBD1 (6 bases). Per the germline V gene, CDR1 is ENHRY and CDR2 is SYGVKD. The CDR3 runs 15 residues. The V end was cut by 4 bases, the J end by 8 bases, with 20 bases between.

The chain has TRBV6-5 and TRBJ1-1; 7 bases are a match to TRBD1. CDR1 and CDR2 (germline): MNHEY, SVGAGI. Trimming cost V 6 bases and J 6 bases; bases outside gene matches: 13. The CDR3 is 15 amino acids. CDR3: CASRDGQVLSAEAFF. CDR3 DNA sequence: TGTGCCAGCAGGGACGGACAGGTGCTCTCCGCTGAAGCTTTCTTT.

The rearrangement links TRBV5-6 to TRBJ2-1; D is possibly TRBD2 (5 bases). The CDR3 totals 14 residues. Trimming took 2 bases from V and 0 from J, leaving 6 bases between them. Germline V gene data show CDR1 as SGHDT and CDR2 as YYEEEE. The CDR3: CASSFGSSYNEQFF. In DNA, the CDR3 is TGTGCCAGCAGCTTTGGGAGCTCCTACAATGAGCAGTTCTTC.

This clone was found once. The J gene is TRBJ2-3, the V gene TRBV5-4; 11 positions agree with TRBD2. Germline loops: CDR1 SGHNT, CDR2 YYREEE (reference sequence). With 9 bases clipped from V and 3 bases from J, the junction kept 15 bases outside the gene matches. The CDR3 is 17 residues long. The DNA for the CDR3 is TGTGCCACCGGGAGACAAAATAGCGGGAGGGGGACAGATACGCAGTATTTT. Its protein is CATGRQNSGRGTDTQYF.

CDR3 residues: CASDNGQGLGETQYF. The CDR3 bases are TGTGCCAGCGACAACGGACAGGGGCTAGGAGAGACCCAGTACTTC. The chain is built from TRBV3-1 (or the pseudogene TRBV3-2) and TRBJ2-5; 9 bases match TRBD1. After removal of 8 bases from V and 4 bases from J, the junction contained 11 bases not matched to a gene. The CDR3 is 15 residues long. Germline V gene data show CDR1 as LGHDT and CDR2 as YNNKEL (reference sequence).

The chain couples TRBV28 to TRBJ1-4; D uncertain. CDR1 and CDR2 (germline): MDHEN, SYDVKM. V dropped 6 bases and J dropped 8 bases, with 10 bases sitting between them. The CDR3 totals 12 residues. The CDR3 spells CASSSLEEKLFF. CDR3 bases: TGTGCCAGCAGCTCCCTCGAGGAAAAACTGTTTTTT.

This chain connects TRBV11-2 to TRBJ1-1, with 9 nucleotides matching TRBD1. V dropped 5 bases and J dropped 8; count of bases not matched to a gene: 6. Looked up from germline, CDR1 is SGHAT and CDR2 is FQNNGV. The CDR3 has 13 residues. The CDR3 region is CASSQTGTGEAFF. CDR3 DNA: TGTGCCAGCAGCCAAACCGGGACAGGGGAAGCTTTCTTT.

The V call is TRBV4-1, the J call TRBJ2-1; D possibly corresponds to TRBD2 (6 bases). CDR3 length: 18 amino acids. Germline-derived CDR1 and CDR2 are MGHRA and YSYEKL. The V end lost 1 base, the J end lost 0 bases, and 16 bases lay between the germline ends. DNA of the CDR3: TGCGCCAGCAGCCAAGCTTTGTGGCGGGACCTCTCCTACAATGAGCAGTTCTTC. Translated: CASSQALWRDLSYNEQFF.

V is TRBV18 and J is TRBJ1-6; 8 bases are shared with TRBD1. V gave up 4 bases and J gave up 9 bases; unmatched junction bases: 8. This CDR3 comprises 15 residues. Per the germline V gene, CDR1 is KGHSH and CDR2 is LQKENI. DNA for the CDR3: TGTGCCAGCTCACAATCGGACAGGGACCCTTCACCCCTCCACTTT. Translated: CASSQSDRDPSPLHF.

The chain links TRBV30 to TRBJ1-2, with no clear D. Trimming removed 2 bases at V and 8 bases at J, with 15 bases between. Germline CDR1 is GTSNPN and CDR2 is SVGIG (reference sequence). This CDR3 spans 13 amino acids. The CDR3 DNA sequence: TGTGCCTGGAGTCTCCTTGGAGGCTGGGGCTACACCTTC. This gives the protein CAWSLLGGWGYTF.

This clone has only a few counts. V gene TRBV28 combines with J gene TRBJ1-5, with 8 bases identical to TRBD1. V shed 7 bases and J 6 bases; nucleotides not matched to a gene: 14. CDR1 and CDR2 from the germline V gene are MDHEN and SYDVKM. CDR3 length equals 16 residues. CDR3 nucleotide sequence: TGTGCCAGCACCTTAAGTGAGTACAGGGGGGTTCAGCCCCAGCATTTT. Translation gives CASTLSEYRGVQPQHF.

The V call is TRBV19, the J call TRBJ2-5, with D unclear. Germline V gene data show CDR1 as LNHDA and CDR2 as SQIVND (reference sequence). CDR3 size: 12 residues. V lost 5 bases to trimming and J lost 4 bases, with 8 bases between them. CDR3 DNA sequence: TGTGCCAGTAGTTCAGTATCAGAGACCCAGTACTTC. This gives the protein CASSSVSETQYF.

J is TRBJ2-5 and V is TRBV6-1; D is possibly TRBD2 (5 bases). V lost 1 base to trimming and J lost 7 bases, with 13 bases between them. This CDR3 contains 14 residues. CDR1 MNHNS and CDR2 SASEGT come from the germline V gene. In DNA, the CDR3 is TGTGCCAGCAGTGAAGGTAGAGGGTTCGGGACCCAGTACTTC. It encodes CASSEGRGFGTQYF.

This chain links TRBV7-6 with TRBJ1-1, with D possibly being TRBD1 (6 bases). This CDR3 comprises 15 residues. Germline loops: CDR1 SGHVS, CDR2 FNYEAQ. V was cut by 5 bases and J by 8 bases, with 21 bases left in between. CDR3 residues: CASSPDRPGVREAFF. The CDR3 DNA follows: TGTGCCAGCAGCCCTGACAGGCCCGGGGTTCGGGAAGCTTTCTTT.